The clone carrying this T cell receptor beta chain was detected a few times. Its antigen remains unknown. Semi-nested PCR with Nested Universal Primer A followed constant-region reverse priming of full-length variable regions. A single record per CDR3 protein comes from TCRdb applying MiXCR to the 5' RACE reads. The sample has about 9,100 distinct CDR3 sequences; roughly 60% are singletons. Study results and caveats: In terms of TCR gene usage, tumor memory CD4+ T cells clustered together with blood and lymph node memory CD4+ cells, as well as with lymph node naive CD4+ cells.

Memory CD4+ T cells were sorted as CD4+CD45RO+CD25- cells. V was pared by 5 bases and J by 0 bases, with 16 bases between. The CDR3 has 16 residues. Germline CDR1 reads MDHEN; CDR2 reads SYDVKM. The chain uses TRBV28 and TRBJ1-1; D unclear. Sequencing was performed on tumor-infiltrating memory CD4+ T cells sorted from the breast tumor. The subset was: memory CD4+ T cells, CD4+CD45RO+CD25-. The clonotype comes from a female donor with breast cancer. CDR3 in amino acids: CASSTPWLAVNTEAFF. CDR3 DNA sequence: TGTGCCAGCAGTACCCCCTGGTTAGCAGTGAACACTGAAGCTTTCTTT.